This is a list of T cell receptor beta chains from one sample in a study of tumor and adjacent non-tumor tissue in lung cancer. TCRdb analysed the multiplex PCR reads with MiXCR anew, one entry per CDR3 protein. The sample lists around 50,000 distinct CDR3 sequences; roughly 60% were seen once. What was sequenced was distant non-tumor lung tissue. The receptors derive from a woman in her 70s with non-small cell lung cancer. Each CDR3 is given without its conserved first and last residue.

V gene	J gene	CDR3 protein
TRBV28	TRBJ2-2	ASRGQVTNTGELF
TRBV12-3/TRBV12-4	TRBJ1-1	ASTPPTTGGRNTEVF
TRBV12-5	TRBJ2-1	ASGLTGSYRNEQF
TRBV29-1	TRBJ1-5	SVRGVGNQLQH
TRBV29-1	TRBJ2-7	SVELGGSSYEHH
TRBV11-1	TRBJ2-1	ASSLVHRTPPHNEQL
TRBV29-1	TRBJ2-2	SVAPIRANTGDLF
TRBV29-1	TRBJ2-3	SVESGAITDTQY
TRBV6-5	TRBJ2-7	ASSYGTYYEQY
TRBV30	TRBJ1-1	ACPRDREAAEAF
TRBV7-9	TRBJ2-1	ASSLGLVANEQF
TRBV7-8	TRBJ2-1	ASSLAGGPGSKQF
TRBV5-1	TRBJ2-5	ASSLGPEQETQY
TRBV6-9	TRBJ2-7	ASSYMSGKQC
TRBV12-3/TRBV12-4	TRBJ2-7	ASSRGSLGTYEQY
TRBV6-1	TRBJ2-7	ASSEAGSDYEQY
TRBV19	TRBJ2-2	ASTGTHGNTGELF
TRBV6-5	TRBJ1-3	ASSYSRGYSGNNIY
TRBV6-2/TRBV6-3	TRBJ2-3	PSSHRTGYADTQY
TRBV6-5	TRBJ1-2	ASSYDRGRLYT